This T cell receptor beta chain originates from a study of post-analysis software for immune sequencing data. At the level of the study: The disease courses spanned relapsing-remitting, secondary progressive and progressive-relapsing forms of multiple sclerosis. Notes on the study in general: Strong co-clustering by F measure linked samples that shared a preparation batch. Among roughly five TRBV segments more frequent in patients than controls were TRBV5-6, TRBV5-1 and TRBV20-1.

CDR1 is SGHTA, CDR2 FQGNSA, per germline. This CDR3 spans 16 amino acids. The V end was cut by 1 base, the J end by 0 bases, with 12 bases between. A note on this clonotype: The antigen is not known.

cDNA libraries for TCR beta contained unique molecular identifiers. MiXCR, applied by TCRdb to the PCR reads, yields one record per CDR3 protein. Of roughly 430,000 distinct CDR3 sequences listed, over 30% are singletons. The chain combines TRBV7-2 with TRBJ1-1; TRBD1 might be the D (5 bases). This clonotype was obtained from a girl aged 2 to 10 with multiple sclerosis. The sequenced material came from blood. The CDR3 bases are TGTGCCAGCAGCTTAGTCCAGCCGGGGCTGAACACTGAAGCTTTCTTT. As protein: CASSLVQPGLNTEAFF.